A single sample gave rise to the 14 T cell receptor beta chains below, sequenced in a study of blood T cells in healthy people across ages. PCR was performed a second time for 7 to 11 cycles using a sample-barcoded 5' primer and a J-beta primer mix. Using its own MiXCR run on the 5' RACE reads, TCRdb lists one record per CDR3 protein. The sample contains 1.6 million or so distinct CDR3 sequences, roughly 32% of which appear only once. Sample: blood. The receptors were gathered from a woman aged 30 to 39 in good health.

V gene TRBV28 combines with J gene TRBJ2-2; 12 bases are shared with TRBD2. Germline lookup yields CDR1 MDHEN and CDR2 SYDVKM. There are 15 residues in the CDR3. V dropped 8 bases and J dropped 7; count of bases not matched to a gene: 8. CDR3 sequence: CASRLAGAPGGELFF. CDR3 DNA: TGTGCCAGCCGACTAGCGGGGGCTCCGGGCGGGGAGCTGTTTTTT.

The chain couples TRBV7-6 to TRBJ2-7; TRBD2 aligns across 9 bases. The V gene's germline CDR1 is SGHVS and CDR2 FNYEAQ. J lost 0 bases, V lost 1 base, and 4 bases had no gene match. The CDR3 loop spans 16 amino acids. The DNA of the CDR3 is TGTGCCAGCAGCTTAGGGAGCGGGAGGATCTCCTACGAGCAGTACTTC. Translation gives CASSLGSGRISYEQYF.

This clonotype was counted ten times or more. An end of the junction differs from the germline gene, which may be a read error. This chain connects TRBV7-9 to TRBJ2-7; no definite D call. The germline CDR1 and CDR2 sequences are SEHNR and FQNEAQ (reference sequence). The CDR3 is 12 residues long. The CDR3 nucleotides are TGTGCCAGCAGCTTAGCCTCCCACGAGCAGTACTTC. Its translation: CASSLASHEQYF.

Comment on this clonotype: The germline gene is not matched at one end of the junction; a read error may be the cause. The V call is TRBV7-9, the J call TRBJ2-5; a weak D match, TRBD1 (6 bases). CDR1 and CDR2 (germline): SEHNR, FQNEAQ (reference sequence). The CDR3 runs 13 residues. This CDR3 reads CAGSFDQGQTQYF. The CDR3, as DNA: TGTGCCGGCAGCTTTGATCAGGGGCAGACCCAGTACTTC.

The rearrangement uses TRBV28 and TRBJ1-5; the D gene is possibly TRBD1 (6 bases). Per germline, CDR1 MDHEN and CDR2 SYDVKM. Between the trimmed V and J ends, which lost 6 bases and 2 bases, there was a span of 17 bases. The CDR3 is made up of 16 amino acids. CDR3 amino acids: CASSQSRDMGNQPQHF. In DNA, the CDR3 is TGTGCCAGCAGCCAAAGCCGGGACATGGGCAATCAGCCCCAGCATTTT.

This chain uses TRBV4-1 with TRBJ2-5; D gene uncertain. This CDR3 is 14 amino acids long. Germline V gene sequence: CDR1 MGHRA, CDR2 YSYEKL. The V end lost 0 bases, the J end lost 7 bases, and 12 bases lay between the germline ends. CDR3 in DNA: TGCGCCAGCAGCCAAGAATCCACTATTAGGACCCAGTACTTC. Translated, it gives CASSQESTIRTQYF.

The chain uses TRBV5-1 and TRBJ2-3, with TRBD2 matching 8 bases. The CDR3 is 15 residues long. Germline values: CDR1 SGHRS, CDR2 YFSETQ. The V and J ends lost 6 bases and 5 bases, in that order; junction bases with no gene match: 11. CDR3 region: CASIVGSGGRDTQYF. CDR3 sequence (DNA): TGCGCCAGCATCGTGGGAAGCGGGGGAAGAGATACGCAGTATTTT.

This clonotype has just a few counts. The chain recombines TRBV7-8 with TRBJ2-4; D tentatively fits TRBD1 or TRBD2 (7 bases each). The end of the DNA aligns better with TRBJ2-7, so the J call may be wrong. The CDR3 has 15 amino acids. Germline V gives CDR1 SGHVS, CDR2 FQNEAQ. Written as DNA, the CDR3 is TGTGCCAGCAGTCCCCATCAGGGGGGGATTTACGAGCAGTACTTC. The encoded protein is CASSPHQGGIYEQYF.

This clonotype was counted only a few times. V gene TRBV4-1 combines with J gene TRBJ2-5; D is perhaps TRBD2 (7 bases). With 4 bases removed from V and 1 base from J, the gap between germline ends came to 13 bases. CDR3 length: 15 amino acids. The V gene's germline CDR1 is MGHRA and CDR2 YSYEKL. This chain's CDR3 is CASSPTAGAQETQYF. Here the CDR3 DNA reads TGCGCCAGCAGCCCCACGGCGGGGGCCCAAGAGACCCAGTACTTC.

This chain connects TRBV20-1 to TRBJ1-1; D gene ambiguous. There are 11 residues in the CDR3. Germline CDR1 and CDR2: DFQATT and SNEGSKA (reference sequence). V was clipped by 0 bases and J by 6 bases, with 5 bases between them. The CDR3 DNA is TGCAGTGCTAGAGATTATCCTGAAGCTTTCTTT. It specifies CSARDYPEAFF.

The gene calls are TRBV4-1 and TRBJ1-5; 7 bases are shared with TRBD1. The length of the CDR3 is 14 residues. CDR1 MGHRA and CDR2 YSYEKL come from the germline V gene. The V segment lost 4 bases and the J segment 4 bases; nucleotides outside the gene matches: 4. CDR3: CASSPGTENQPQHF. The CDR3 nucleotides are TGCGCCAGCAGCCCGGGGACAGAAAATCAGCCCCAGCATTTT.

This clonotype showed up just a few times. The chain combines TRBV3-1 with TRBJ1-2, with unresolved D. V gave up 0 bases and J gave up 8 bases, with 16 bases separating them. Germline CDR1 is LGHDT and CDR2 is YNNKEL (reference sequence). This CDR3 is built from 15 residues. Here the CDR3 DNA reads TGTGCCAGCAGCCAAGAGGCATGGGATGAGGGCGGCTACACCTTC. This codes for CASSQEAWDEGGYTF.

This clonotype was seen a few times. The chain joins TRBV20-1 to TRBJ2-5, with TRBD1 as a possible D gene (6 bases). Trimming cost V 5 bases and J 1 base, with 17 bases left between them. The germline V gene has CDR1 DFQATT and CDR2 SNEGSKA (reference sequence). The CDR3 has 15 residues. The CDR3 sequence is CSASRPQGFQETQYF. In nucleotides, the CDR3 is TGCAGTGCTTCCCGACCCCAGGGGTTCCAAGAGACCCAGTACTTC.

This clonotype was detected ten times or more. V usage is TRBV7-3 and J usage is TRBJ2-5; tentatively, D is TRBD1 or TRBD2 (5 bases each). This CDR3 region has 14 residues. Germline loops: CDR1 SGHTA, CDR2 FQGTGA. Trimming took 4 bases from V and 5 from J, leaving 14 bases between them. CDR3 protein: CASSYSGTAETQYF. The CDR3, as DNA: TGTGCCAGCAGCTACTCAGGGACGGCGGAGACCCAGTACTTC.